A single sample is the source of the 25 T cell receptor beta chains below, sequenced in a study of blood T cell repertoires in COVID-19. The table came from immunoSEQ multiplex PCR; TCRdb's copy has only in-frame clones and leaves some out. Of 350,000 to 500,000 clones in the sample, about 88% were seen once. Sequenced: PBMCs or T cells enriched from blood (not recorded which). These receptors all come from a woman under 30 who had been exposed to COVID-19.

V and J are TRBV9 and TRBJ1-6; weak D call: TRBD1 (6 bases). The CDR3 consists of 15 residues. CDR1 SGDLS and CDR2 YYNGEE come from the germline V gene. Trimming cost V 8 bases and J 4 bases, with 16 bases left between them. The CDR3 loop reads CASSRTEFYNSPLHF. CDR3 in DNA: TGTGCCAGTTCTAGGACAGAATTTTATAATTCACCCCTCCACTTT.

J is TRBJ2-2 and V is TRBV10-3; 8 bases are shared with TRBD1. This CDR3 is 13 amino acids long. Per the germline V gene, CDR1 is ENHRY and CDR2 is SYGVKD. Trimming cost V 10 bases and J 7 bases; bases outside gene matches: 8. The CDR3 DNA follows: TGTGCCACTGGCAGGGGGCCCAGCGGGGAGCTGTTTTTT. This translates into CATGRGPSGELFF.

This chain uses TRBV7-6 with TRBJ1-6; D unresolved. V shed 3 bases and J shed 3 bases, with 9 bases lying between them. The CDR3 has 15 residues. Germline lookup yields CDR1 SGHVS and CDR2 FNYEAQ. CDR3 DNA sequence: TGTGCCAGCAGCTTTTTTCGGGTCTATAATTCACCCCTCCACTTT. This encodes CASSFFRVYNSPLHF.

The chain employs TRBV12-3 or TRBV12-4 and TRBJ2-1, with D possibly matching TRBD1 (5 bases). Trimming removed 1 base from V and 4 bases from J, with 5 bases in between. The CDR3 covers 13 residues. As DNA, the CDR3 is TGTGCCAGCAGTTTAGAGGGGTACAATGAGCAGTTCTTC. Residues: CASSLEGYNEQFF.

The rearrangement links TRBV18 to TRBJ2-1; tentative D call: TRBD1 (6 bases). Trimming removed 3 bases at V and 9 bases at J, with 18 bases between. The CDR3 has 15 residues. Germline V gene lookup returns CDR1 KGHSH and CDR2 LQKENI. The CDR3 nucleotides are TGTGCCAGCTCACCTAACGCGCAGGGGATGGCTGAGCAGTTCTTC. Amino acids: CASSPNAQGMAEQFF.

A note on this clone: Other DNA sequences in the sample encode the same CDR3. J is TRBJ2-3 and V is TRBV28; 8 bases align to TRBD1. The V segment lost 4 bases and the J segment 8 bases; nucleotides outside the gene matches: 2. The germline V gene encodes CDR1 MDHEN and CDR2 SYDVKM. This CDR3 has 12 amino acids. The CDR3 DNA reads as TGTGCCAGCAGTTCGGACAGGGTTACGCAGTATTTT. Protein: CASSSDRVTQYF. The full variable domain, with the rest looked up from reference TRBV28 and TRBJ2-3, is DVKVTQSSRYLVKRTGEKVFLECVQDMDHENMFWYRQDPGLGLRLIYFSYDVKMKEKGDIPEGYSVSREKKERFSLILESASTNQTSMYLCASSSDRVTQYFGPGTRLTVL.

The chain joins TRBV7-2 to TRBJ1-6; D not resolved. V lost 1 base and J lost 7, with 8 bases in between. Per the germline V gene, CDR1 is SGHTA and CDR2 is FQGNSA. The CDR3 is 14 residues long. CDR3 sequence: CASSLEQRNSPLHF. CDR3 sequence (DNA): TGTGCCAGCAGCTTAGAACAGAGAAATTCACCCCTCCACTTT. The variable domain in full, with the rest retrieved from reference TRBV7-2 and TRBJ1-6, is GAGVSQSPSNKVTEKGKDVELRCDPISGHTALYWYRQSLGQGLEFLIYFQGNSAPDKSGLPSDRFSAERTGGSVSTLTIQRTQQEDSAVYLCASSLEQRNSPLHFGNGTRLTVT.

The chain carries TRBV10-3 and TRBJ1-6; D unclear. V lost 3 bases to trimming and J lost 9 bases, with 9 bases between them. Germline V gives CDR1 ENHRY, CDR2 SYGVKD. There are 13 residues in the CDR3. CDR3 nucleotide sequence: TGTGCCATCAGTGAAGCGGGGAGTTCACCCCTCCACTTT. This codes for CAISEAGSSPLHF.

V gene TRBV3-1 (or the pseudogene TRBV3-2) combines with J gene TRBJ2-1; TRBD2 matches 8 bases. V shed 5 bases, J shed 10 bases, and the junction held 10 bases outside the gene matches. The CDR3 runs 14 residues. Germline V lookup: CDR1 LGHDT, CDR2 YNNKEL (reference sequence). The CDR3 DNA follows: TGTGCCAGCAGCTTACTAAATAGCGGGACAGAGCAGTTCTTC. Residues: CASSLLNSGTEQFF.

The rearrangement joins TRBV13 to TRBJ1-4, with a tentative D call TRBD1 (6 bases). V was cut by 0 bases and J by 8 bases, with 16 bases left in between. The CDR3 is 16 residues long. Per germline, CDR1 PRHDT and CDR2 FYEKMQ (reference sequence). The CDR3 region has the DNA TGTGCCAGCAGCTTAGGACCGGGACAAACGGGGGAAAAACTGTTTTTT. This sequence encodes CASSLGPGQTGEKLFF.

With regard to this clone: Other DNA sequences within the sample encode an identical CDR3. The chain links TRBV5-1 to TRBJ1-1; the match to TRBD1 covers 8 bases. The CDR3 loop spans 14 amino acids. Germline CDR1 SGHRS, CDR2 YFSETQ. Trimming cost V 3 bases and J 1 base; bases outside gene matches: 2. The DNA of the CDR3 is TGCGCCAGCAGCTCCGGACAGGGGAACACTGAAGCTTTCTTT. Translating gives CASSSGQGNTEAFF.

The chain combines TRBV3-1 (or the pseudogene TRBV3-2) with TRBJ2-3; TRBD2 aligns across 9 bases. The trim removed 3 bases at V and 5 bases at J, leaving 6 bases unmatched. The germline gives CDR1 LGHDT, CDR2 YNNKEL (reference sequence). This CDR3 contains 15 residues. The CDR3, as DNA: TGTGCCAGCAGCCATTTAGTAGCGGGAGAAGATACGCAGTATTTT. It specifies CASSHLVAGEDTQYF.

The rearrangement links TRBV7-9 to TRBJ1-4, with no clear D. Trimming pared 7 bases from V and 8 bases from J, leaving 11 bases between. Per germline, CDR1 SEHNR and CDR2 FQNEAQ (reference sequence). The CDR3 consists of 12 residues. The DNA of the CDR3 is TGTGCCAGCAACATGATGGAGGAAAAACTGTTTTTT. This encodes CASNMMEEKLFF.

This clone was found once. The J gene is TRBJ2-7, the V gene TRBV5-4; 7 bases agree with TRBD1. Germline V CDR1 and CDR2: SGHNT, YYREEE (reference sequence). V shed 5 bases, J shed 7 bases, and the junction held 15 bases outside the gene matches. This CDR3 has 15 amino acids. The CDR3 DNA is TGTGCCAGCAGTAGGGGACAGATAAGTGCGCGGGAGCAGTACTTC. As protein: CASSRGQISAREQYF. Based on the CDR3 plus reference TRBV5-4 and TRBJ2-7, the full variable domain is ETGVTQSPTHLIKTRGQQVTLRCSSQSGHNTVSWYQQALGQGPQFIFQYYREEENGRGNFPPRFSGLQFPNYSSELNVNALELDDSALYLCASSRGQISAREQYFGPGTRLTVT.

The genes are TRBV5-4 and TRBJ1-1; D may be TRBD1 (6 bases). The V and J ends lost 1 base and 5 bases respectively, with 15 bases between them. This CDR3 region has 15 residues. Germline V gives CDR1 SGHNT, CDR2 YYREEE (reference sequence). The chain's CDR3 is CASSLSRGVGTEAFF. The CDR3, as DNA: TGTGCCAGCAGCTTGTCCAGGGGTGTCGGGACTGAAGCTTTCTTT.

This rearrangement joins TRBV7-9 to TRBJ2-5, with 15 bases matching TRBD2. The germline V gene encodes CDR1 SEHNR and CDR2 FQNEAQ (reference sequence). The CDR3 contains 18 residues. J gave up 4 bases and V 4 bases, and 10 bases lay outside the gene matches. CDR3 nucleotide sequence: TGTGCCAGCAGCTCCGGGACTAGCGGGGGGCCGAACCCAGAGACCCAGTACTTC. Translating gives CASSSGTSGGPNPETQYF.

The chain couples TRBV15 to TRBJ2-5, with a possible D match to TRBD1 (6 bases). CDR3 size: 12 residues. V was trimmed by 8 bases and J by 2 bases, leaving 9 bases between them. Germline V gene data show CDR1 as LNHNV and CDR2 as YYDKDF (reference sequence). CDR3 sequence (DNA): TGTGCCACCGGGACACTTCAAGAGACCCAGTACTTC. This gives the protein CATGTLQETQYF.

The chain combines TRBV11-2 with TRBJ2-5, with 8 bases matching TRBD1. CDR1 and CDR2 (germline): SGHAT, FQNNGV. CDR3 size: 17 residues. Trimming at V came to 5 bases and at J to 3 bases, leaving 14 bases not matched to a gene. The CDR3 loop is CASSRGGQGASKETQYF. CDR3 bases: TGTGCCAGCAGCCGAGGGGGGCAGGGGGCCTCCAAAGAGACCCAGTACTTC. The variable domain in full, with the rest retrieved from reference TRBV11-2 and TRBJ2-5, is EAGVAQSPRYKIIEKRQSVAFWCNPISGHATLYWYQQILGQGPKLLIQFQNNGVVDDSQLPKDRFSAERLKGVDSTLKIQPAKLEDSAVYLCASSRGGQGASKETQYFGPGTRLLVL.

The genes are TRBV7-6 and TRBJ1-1, with TRBD1 as a possible D gene (5 bases). CDR3 length: 15 amino acids. The V and J ends lost 5 bases and 5 bases respectively, with 18 bases between them. CDR1 is SGHVS, CDR2 FNYEAQ, per germline. CDR3 bases: TGTGCCAGCAGCAACCCCGAAGGAAGGGGAACTGAAGCTTTCTTT. Protein product: CASSNPEGRGTEAFF.

The CDR3 is CASSLGQGLGARYNEQFF. The CDR3 DNA is TGTGCCAGCAGCCTGGGGCAGGGGTTGGGAGCGAGATACAATGAGCAGTTCTTC. J is TRBJ2-1 and V is TRBV3-1 (or the pseudogene TRBV3-2); a possible D gene is TRBD1 (6 bases). V lost 4 bases and J lost 4, with 23 bases in between. CDR3 size: 18 residues. Germline values: CDR1 LGHDT, CDR2 YNNKEL (reference sequence).

This clone was observed a single time. The V and J genes are TRBV6-5 and TRBJ2-5; no clear D gene. The CDR3 is 14 amino acids. V lost 0 bases and J 2 bases, leaving 7 bases between the germline ends. CDR1 is MNHEY and CDR2 is SVGAGI in the germline V gene. CDR3 nucleotides: TGTGCCAGCAGTTACTCGAACAGACAAGAGACCCAGTACTTC. It yields the protein CASSYSNRQETQYF.

V usage is TRBV3-1 (or the pseudogene TRBV3-2) and J usage is TRBJ1-2; D is undetermined. Per germline, CDR1 LGHDT and CDR2 YNNKEL (reference sequence). This CDR3 has 13 amino acids. Between the trimmed V and J ends, which lost 4 bases and 8 bases, there was a span of 14 bases. CDR3 region: CASSPGKEGGYTF. The CDR3 DNA reads TGTGCCAGCAGCCCCGGCAAGGAGGGCGGCTACACCTTC.

The genes are TRBV4-3 and TRBJ1-2, with D possibly matching TRBD1 (5 bases). The CDR3 is 14 residues long. The germline gives CDR1 LGHNA, CDR2 YSLEER. Trimming removed 6 bases at V and 5 bases at J, with 16 bases between. CDR3 sequence reads: CASSLDTVGYGYTF. DNA for the CDR3: TGCGCCAGCAGTCTGGACACGGTCGGATATGGCTACACCTTC.

This chain connects TRBV4-3 to TRBJ2-7; 10 bases are shared with TRBD1. Unmatched junction bases numbered 8, after V lost 0 bases and J lost 9 bases. The germline V gene has CDR1 LGHNA and CDR2 YSLEER. This CDR3 region has 15 residues. CDR3 sequence reads: CASSQDGTGAKRQYF. CDR3 bases: TGCGCCAGCAGCCAAGACGGGACAGGGGCAAAGCGGCAGTACTTC.

CDR3: CASKRTSGSNNEQFF. The DNA of the CDR3 is TGTGCCAGCAAACGGACTAGCGGGAGTAACAATGAGCAGTTCTTC. The chain has TRBV6-5 and TRBJ2-1, with 13 bases fitting TRBD2. The CDR3 runs to 15 residues. CDR1 MNHEY and CDR2 SVGAGI come from the germline V gene. Losses at the gene ends were 7 bases for V and 5 bases for J; bases not matched to a gene: 5.